This TCR beta chain was retrieved from a study of shared T cell receptors in the human thymus. The table came from immunoSEQ multiplex PCR; TCRdb's copy has only in-frame clones and leaves some out. The sample includes hundreds of thousands of clones, over 75% of them seen just once. Trimming shortened V by 1 base and J by 0 bases, and 30 bases separated the two germline ends. Germline CDR1 reads SGHVS; CDR2 reads FQNEAQ. The CDR3 covers 22 residues. This sample was also put to use in a study of human thymus T cells. That work contributes: The source of the thymus tissue was resections taken during corrective heart surgery.

This sequence originates from a boy under two years old with a congenital heart defect. This sequence joins TRBV7-8 and TRBJ1-1; a possible D gene is TRBD1 (5 bases). Material for sequencing was thymocytes. The chain's CDR3 is CASSLVGAGRASVLQMNTEAFF. CDR3 DNA sequence: TGTGCCAGCAGCTTAGTAGGGGCGGGGAGGGCAAGTGTCCTTCAAATGAACACTGAAGCTTTCTTT.